The sequence of this T cell receptor (beta chain) was determined in a study of cytomegalovirus exposure and HLA in healthy donors. This clone was seen more than once but under ten times. Both 60 Vbeta primers and 13 Jbeta primers went into the PCR. Sequencing was performed with immunoSEQ multiplex PCR; in TCRdb, only in-frame clones are kept and a portion is missing. The data hold more than 90,000 clones, with 79% observed a single time. The CDR3 is 14 amino acids. V trimming: 5 bases; J trimming: 7 bases; junction bases outside the gene matches: 9. The germline CDR1 and CDR2 sequences are MGHRA and YSYEKL.

Specimen: PBMCs. The V gene is TRBV4-1, the J gene TRBJ1-1; TRBD1 aligns across 8 bases. This sequence originates from a woman aged 18-30 years in good health and CMV-seropositive. CDR3 in amino acids: CASSSGDRPGEAFF. The CDR3 DNA follows: TGCGCCAGCAGCTCTGGGGACAGGCCAGGTGAAGCTTTCTTT.